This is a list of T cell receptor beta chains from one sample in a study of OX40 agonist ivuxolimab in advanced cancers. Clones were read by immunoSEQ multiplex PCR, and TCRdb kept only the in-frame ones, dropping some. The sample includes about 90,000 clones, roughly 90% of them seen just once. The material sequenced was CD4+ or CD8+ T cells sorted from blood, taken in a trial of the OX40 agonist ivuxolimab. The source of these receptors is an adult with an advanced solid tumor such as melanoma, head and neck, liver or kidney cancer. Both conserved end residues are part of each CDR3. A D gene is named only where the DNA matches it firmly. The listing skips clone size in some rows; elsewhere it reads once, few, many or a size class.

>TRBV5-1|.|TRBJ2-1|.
TGCGCCAGCAGCCCCCTCCGGTACTGGGATAATGAGCAGTTCTTC
CASSPLRYWDNEQFF
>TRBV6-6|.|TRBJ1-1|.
TGTGCCAGCAGTGCCACGACAGGCAAGACTGAAGCTTTCTTT
CASSATTGKTEAFF
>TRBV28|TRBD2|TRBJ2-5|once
TGTGCCAGCAGTGATCGCGGGAGGGCCCAAGAGACCCAGTACTTC
CASSDRGRAQETQYF
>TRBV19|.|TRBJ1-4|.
TGTGCCAGTAGTACCCCAGTGACAGGTCTTGATGAAAAACTGTTTTTT
CASSTPVTGLDEKLFF
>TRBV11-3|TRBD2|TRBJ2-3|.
TGTGCCAGCAGCCTAGGGACTAGCGGGAGGTTCGCAGATACGCAGTATTTT
CASSLGTSGRFADTQYF
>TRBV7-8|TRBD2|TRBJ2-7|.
TGTGCCAGCAGGATGGCGGGAGGTATCACGTCCTACGAGCAGTACTTC
CASRMAGGITSYEQYF
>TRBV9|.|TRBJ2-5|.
TGTGCCAGCAGTACTCCGGGAACAGGGACAGAGACCCAGTACTTC
CASSTPGTGTETQYF
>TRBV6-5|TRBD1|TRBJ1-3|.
TGTGCCAGCAGGCGGACAGGTTTTGAAACGACCATATATTTT
CASRRTGFETTIYF
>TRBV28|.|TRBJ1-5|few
TGTGCCGGGGGGGCGAGACAGGTTAGCAATCAGCCCCAGCATTTT
CAGGARQVSNQPQHF
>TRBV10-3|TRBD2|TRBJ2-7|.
TGTGCCATCAGTACCGGGACTAGCGTCTACGAGCAGTACTTC
CAISTGTSVYEQYF
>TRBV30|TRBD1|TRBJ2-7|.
TGTGCCTGGAGTTCTAGGCTCGGGACAGGGAATAAGGAGCAGTACTTC
CAWSSRLGTGNKEQYF
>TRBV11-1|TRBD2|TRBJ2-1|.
TGTGCCAGCAGCGGCGGGAGCTCCTACAATGAGCAGTTCTTC
CASSGGSSYNEQFF
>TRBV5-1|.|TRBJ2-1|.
TGCGCCAGCAGCTTGGGACAGCAGACGGGCAATGAGCAGTTCTTC
CASSLGQQTGNEQFF
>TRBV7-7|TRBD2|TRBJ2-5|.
TGTGCCAGCAGCCCCTCGGGGACTAGCGGGCAAGAGACCCAGTACTTC
CASSPSGTSGQETQYF